The 22 T cell receptor beta chains reported below all come from one sample, sequenced in a study of blood T cell repertoires in COVID-19 (dated by TCRdb to the early 2020s). Libraries were built with the immunoSEQ multiplex PCR assay. This immuneACCESS table, as held by TCRdb, lists in-frame sequences with V and J called but not all clones. Of the missing ones, under half trace to an unresolved V gene in checked studies; the others have no known cause. This sample has around 260,000 clones in its table, and about 89% of those were observed once. The top ten clonotypes cover roughly 0.96% of the sample. The sample was peripheral blood. The receptors were sampled from a woman between 35 and 50 years old who had recovered from COVID-19.

This clone was observed once. V is TRBV7-2 and J is TRBJ1-1; 9 nucleotides line up with TRBD1. Germline V gene sequence: CDR1 SGHTA, CDR2 FQGNSA. The V and J ends lost 6 bases and 1 base, in that order; junction bases with no gene match: 9. This CDR3 spans 16 amino acids. CDR3 loop: CASRLPLGQGNTEAFF. CDR3 DNA: TGTGCCAGCAGATTGCCCCTGGGACAGGGGAACACTGAAGCTTTCTTT.

The genes are TRBV6-5 and TRBJ2-1; TRBD1 is a possible D gene (6 bases). CDR1 is MNHEY and CDR2 is SVGAGI in the germline V gene. Trimming removed 2 bases from V and 4 bases from J, with 12 bases in between. The CDR3 sequence is 15 residues long. The DNA of the CDR3 is TGTGCCAGCAGTTACCTCCAGGGGTGGTACAATGAGCAGTTCTTC. It yields the protein CASSYLQGWYNEQFF.

This rearrangement joins TRBV6-2 or TRBV6-3 to TRBJ2-7, with D hard to call. The germline CDR1 and CDR2 sequences are MNHEY and SVGEGT. This CDR3 is built from 12 residues. Trimming shortened V by 5 bases and J by 3 bases, and 8 bases separated the two germline ends. CDR3 nucleotide sequence: TGTGCCAGCAGTCCACATCACTACGAGCAGTACTTC. It translates to CASSPHHYEQYF.

This clone was seen only once. The chain couples TRBV6-5 to TRBJ2-2; TRBD2 is a possible D gene (6 bases). The CDR3 covers 12 residues. Trimming pared 6 bases from V and 6 bases from J, leaving 8 bases between. Germline V gene lookup returns CDR1 MNHEY and CDR2 SVGAGI. The CDR3 DNA reads TGTGCCAGCAGACGACTAGCCGGGGAGCTGTTTTTT. Translating it yields CASRRLAGELFF.

V usage is TRBV7-3 and J usage is TRBJ2-2, with 7 bases aligning to TRBD1. This CDR3 comprises 16 residues. V lost 5 bases to trimming and J lost 9 bases; unmatched junction nucleotides: 15. CDR1 SGHTA and CDR2 FQGTGA come from the germline V gene. The CDR3 here is CASSPTTGFGDRELFF. DNA for the CDR3: TGTGCCAGCAGCCCTACGACAGGGTTTGGGGACAGGGAGCTGTTTTTT.

The rearrangement joins TRBV30 to TRBJ1-1, with TRBD1 as a possible D gene (6 bases). CDR1 GTSNPN and CDR2 SVGIG come from the germline V gene (reference sequence). V was shortened by 4 bases and J by 11 bases, with 11 bases between the two germline ends. The CDR3 is made up of 10 amino acids. CDR3: CAWIQGNAFF. The CDR3, as DNA: TGTGCCTGGATTCAGGGGAATGCTTTCTTT.

This chain links TRBV5-4 with TRBJ2-2; 7 bases are a match to TRBD2. CDR1 SGHNT and CDR2 YYREEE come from the germline V gene (reference sequence). The CDR3 is 14 amino acids. Unmatched junction bases numbered 4, after V lost 0 bases and J lost 8 bases. CDR3 coding DNA: TGTGCCAGCAGCTTGGGGACTAGAGAAGGGGAGCTGTTTTTT. This translates into CASSLGTREGELFF.

The rearrangement joins TRBV24-1 to TRBJ2-7; possibly TRBD2 for D (6 bases). Trimming pared 1 base from V and 1 base from J, leaving 22 bases between. CDR1 is KGHDR, CDR2 SFDVKD, per germline. This CDR3 comprises 19 residues. CDR3 protein: CATSDFFSHPGVVSYEQYF. The DNA for the CDR3 is TGTGCCACCAGTGATTTTTTTTCCCATCCGGGGGTCGTTTCCTACGAGCAGTACTTC.

Points on this clone: The identical CDR3 is also encoded by other nucleotide sequences in the sample. This sequence joins TRBV18 and TRBJ2-7, with D maybe TRBD2 (5 bases). The germline V gene has CDR1 KGHSH and CDR2 LQKENI. This CDR3 is 13 amino acids long. With 2 bases removed from V and 3 bases from J, the gap between germline ends came to 8 bases. This CDR3 reads CASSPEGSYEQYF. For the CDR3, the DNA is TGTGCCAGCTCACCAGAGGGAAGCTACGAGCAGTACTTC.

The chain couples TRBV10-1 to TRBJ2-3; TRBD2 aligns across 16 bases. The CDR3 has 17 residues. The V and J ends lost 6 bases and 4 bases, in that order; junction bases with no gene match: 7. Looked up from germline, CDR1 is WNHNN and CDR2 is SYGVQD (reference sequence). The CDR3 nucleotides are TGCGCCAGCAGCGGGACTAGCGGGAGGGCCGGGGCAGATACGCAGTATTTT. It translates to CASSGTSGRAGADTQYF.

The V and J genes are TRBV29-1 and TRBJ2-3; the match to TRBD1 covers 7 bases. This CDR3 spans 14 amino acids. Germline V gene sequence: CDR1 SQVTM, CDR2 ANQGSEA. Losses at the gene ends were 6 bases for V and 3 bases for J; bases not matched to a gene: 9. Here the CDR3 reads CSVSRTGSTDTQYF. The CDR3 DNA reads TGCAGCGTGTCCCGGACAGGATCGACAGATACGCAGTATTTT.

The chain links TRBV30 to TRBJ2-7; unclear D gene. The ends were cut back, 1 base at V and 6 bases at J, with 7 bases in the middle. Germline CDR1 reads GTSNPN; CDR2 reads SVGIG (reference sequence). The CDR3 spans 11 residues. This chain's CDR3 is CAWSEVREQYF. The CDR3 DNA reads TGTGCCTGGAGTGAAGTGCGCGAGCAGTACTTC. Full variable domain (rest looked up from reference TRBV30 and TRBJ2-7): SQTIHQWPATLVQPVGSPLSLECTVEGTSNPNLYWYRQAAGRGLQLLFYSVGIGQISSEVPQNLSASRPQDRQFILSSKKLLLSDSGFYLCAWSEVREQYFGPGTRLTVT.

The V gene is TRBV7-9, the J gene TRBJ2-3; 13 bases agree with TRBD2. Germline assignment: CDR1 SEHNR and CDR2 FQNEAQ (reference sequence). V lost 1 base to trimming and J lost 3 bases; unmatched junction nucleotides: 7. The CDR3 sequence is 18 residues long. The DNA for the CDR3 is TGTGCCAGCAGCTTAGTCGTTCGGACTAGCGGGAGTACAGATACGCAGTATTTT. Translation: CASSLVVRTSGSTDTQYF.

This chain uses TRBV6-5 with TRBJ2-3; TRBD2 agrees at 11 bases. The germline gives CDR1 MNHEY, CDR2 SVGAGI. V was clipped by 6 bases and J by 5 bases; unmatched bases: 7. This CDR3 has 15 amino acids. The CDR3 spells CASRPGTSGGDTQYF. DNA for the CDR3: TGTGCCAGCAGGCCCGGGACTAGCGGAGGAGATACGCAGTATTTT.

This clone has more than one count but fewer than ten. This chain links TRBV19 with TRBJ1-2; D unresolved. V gave up 6 bases and J gave up 4 bases, with 15 bases separating them. The CDR3 extends over 14 amino acids. Germline V gene data show CDR1 as LNHDA and CDR2 as SQIVND (reference sequence). The DNA of the CDR3 is TGTGCCAGTAGCGATTCAGGAGGGTTCTATGGCTACACCTTC. The encoded protein is CASSDSGGFYGYTF.

V usage is TRBV5-1 and J usage is TRBJ1-5; 9 nucleotides line up with TRBD1. The CDR3 has 14 amino acids. After removal of 2 bases from V and 5 bases from J, the junction contained 2 bases not matched to a gene. Germline CDR1 reads SGHRS; CDR2 reads YFSETQ. The CDR3 spells CASSLQGADQPQHF. In DNA, the CDR3 is TGCGCCAGCAGCTTACAGGGGGCGGATCAGCCCCAGCATTTT. The variable domain in full, with the rest retrieved from reference TRBV5-1 and TRBJ1-5, is KAGVTQTPRYLIKTRGQQVTLSCSPISGHRSVSWYQQTPGQGLQFLFEYFSETQRNKGNFPGRFSGRQFSNSRSEMNVSTLELGDSALYLCASSLQGADQPQHFGDGTRLSIL.

In its sample, this clone was seen a few times. The chain uses TRBV27 and TRBJ1-1; D unresolved. The CDR3 extends over 13 amino acids. Germline V gene data show CDR1 as MNHEY and CDR2 as SMNVEV (reference sequence). With 4 bases removed from V and 1 base from J, the gap between germline ends came to 7 bases. CDR3 region: CASSYYRNTEAFF. The CDR3 nucleotides are TGTGCCAGCAGTTATTATAGGAACACTGAAGCTTTCTTT.

The chain is built from TRBV7-2 and TRBJ1-1; TRBD1 matches 8 bases. The CDR3 runs 14 residues. Germline lookup yields CDR1 SGHTA and CDR2 FQGNSA. Trimming at V came to 3 bases and at J to 6 bases, leaving 6 bases not matched to a gene. The CDR3 DNA reads TGTGCCAGCAGCTTTCAGGGGGCGCGCGCTGAAGCTTTCTTT. It codes for CASSFQGARAEAFF. The variable domain in full, with the rest retrieved from reference TRBV7-2 and TRBJ1-1, is GAGVSQSPSNKVTEKGKDVELRCDPISGHTALYWYRQSLGQGLEFLIYFQGNSAPDKSGLPSDRFSAERTGGSVSTLTIQRTQQEDSAVYLCASSFQGARAEAFFGQGTRLTVV.

The gene calls are TRBV7-3 and TRBJ1-6; perhaps TRBD1 as D (5 bases). CDR1 and CDR2 from the germline V gene are SGHTA and FQGTGA. V was clipped by 5 bases and J by 10 bases, with 15 bases between them. CDR3 length equals 14 residues. The CDR3 DNA reads TGTGCCAGCAGCCCTGGGGGGGGTTTCTCACCCCTCCACTTT. Translation gives CASSPGGGFSPLHF.

This sequence joins TRBV29-1 and TRBJ1-1, with TRBD1 matching 7 bases. Losses at the gene ends were 8 bases for V and 6 bases for J; bases not matched to a gene: 9. This CDR3 contains 12 residues. Germline-derived CDR1 and CDR2 are SQVTM and ANQGSEA. The CDR3 loop reads CSSGGQGAEAFF. The CDR3 DNA reads TGCAGCTCGGGTGGGCAGGGGGCTGAAGCTTTCTTT.

The V call is TRBV7-8, the J call TRBJ1-5; unclear D gene. The CDR3 sequence is 16 residues long. With 4 bases removed from V and 5 bases from J, the gap between germline ends came to 18 bases. Germline CDR1 is SGHVS and CDR2 is FQNEAQ. CDR3 sequence (DNA): TGTGCCAGCAGCTCAAGCCGCAAGCCTTCCGATCAGCCCCAGCATTTT. It specifies CASSSSRKPSDQPQHF.

The chain recombines TRBV28 with TRBJ2-7; TRBD1 aligns across 8 bases. V shed 10 bases, J shed 4 bases, and the junction held 12 bases outside the gene matches. Germline CDR1 MDHEN, CDR2 SYDVKM. The CDR3 spans 14 residues. This CDR3 is CATTRGQAFYEQYF. CDR3 in DNA: TGTGCCACCACCCGGGGACAGGCCTTTTACGAGCAGTACTTC.